This T cell receptor (beta chain) originates from a study of blood T cells in healthy people across ages. Study results and caveats: Donor CMV infection status was unknown, possibly confounding age-related changes in expanded clonotypes. Diversity figures based on one million T cells were deemed too low.

Only a few counts were recorded for this clonotype. Its antigen is currently unknown. A J-beta primer mix and a sample-barcoded 5' primer were used in a second PCR of about 7 to 11 cycles. TCRdb itself ran the 5' RACE reads through MiXCR, one entry per CDR3 protein. The data hold around 1,000,000 distinct CDR3 sequences, with under 30% observed a single time. V shed 7 bases, J shed 4 bases, and the junction held 9 bases outside the gene matches. The length of the CDR3 is 14 residues. The same data also contributed to another study, on T cells of mothers and their children. That source notes: The M1S primer of the second PCR added sample barcodes and 2-4 random nucleotides.

This TCR derives from a girl aged 2-10 years in good health. The source material was blood. The chain joins TRBV12-3 or TRBV12-4 to TRBJ2-5; 7 positions agree with TRBD2. This chain's CDR3 is CASTRAGRAETQYF. The CDR3 nucleotides are TGTGCCAGCACCCGAGCGGGGAGGGCAGAGACCCAGTACTTC.